A single sample gave rise to the 7 T cell receptor beta chains below, sequenced in a study of shared clonotypes between healthy human individuals. Some clones are missing from TCRdb's copy, which holds only in-frame ones; the method was immunoSEQ multiplex PCR. Among about 710,000 clones, roughly 72% were seen once, and the ten largest hold 1.5% to 2%. The sample taken for sequencing was memory CD4+ T cells sorted from blood. Subset noted: CD45RA-negative fraction. These receptors were taken from a woman aged 25-40 years in good health.

This sequence joins TRBV18 and TRBJ2-1; D possibly matches TRBD1 or TRBD2 (5 bases each). The CDR3 is made up of 14 amino acids. Germline CDR1 reads KGHSH; CDR2 reads LQKENI. V dropped 2 bases and J dropped 5 bases, with 10 bases sitting between them. The CDR3 sequence is CASSPRGENNEQFF. The CDR3 DNA sequence: TGTGCCAGCTCACCAAGAGGGGAAAACAATGAGCAGTTCTTC.

The chain uses TRBV7-2 and TRBJ2-7, with 7 bases aligning to TRBD2. CDR1 is SGHTA, CDR2 FQGNSA, per germline. J gave up 5 bases and V 5 bases, and 6 bases lay outside the gene matches. The CDR3 runs 13 residues. CDR3 bases: TGTGCCAGCAGCCAGACTAGCCTGCACGAGCAGTACTTC. Its translation: CASSQTSLHEQYF.

V is TRBV10-2 and J is TRBJ1-3, with D possibly being TRBD1 (6 bases). Germline CDR1 and CDR2: WSHSY and SAAADI. V shed 8 bases and J shed 3 bases, with 11 bases lying between them. This CDR3 has 13 residues. The CDR3 bases are TGCGCCAGCCACAAGGGGGTTGGAAACACCATATATTTT. This codes for CASHKGVGNTIYF.

The J gene is TRBJ1-1, the V gene TRBV14; D remains ambiguous. CDR1 is SGHDN and CDR2 is FVKESK in the germline V gene. The CDR3 extends over 13 amino acids. V dropped 1 base and J dropped 6 bases, with 9 bases sitting between them. The CDR3 DNA reads as TGTGCCAGCAGCCAAGTGACAACTTCTGAAGCTTTCTTT. Its protein product is CASSQVTTSEAFF.

The CDR3 spells CASPRGTEAFF. The CDR3, as DNA: TGTGCCAGCCCGAGGGGCACTGAAGCTTTCTTT. This chain connects TRBV6-1 to TRBJ1-1; the D gene is possibly TRBD1 (5 bases). Trimming shortened V by 8 bases and J by 4 bases, and 8 bases separated the two germline ends. Per germline, CDR1 MNHNS and CDR2 SASEGT. The CDR3 length is 11 residues.

The chain employs TRBV28 and TRBJ2-1, with 13 bases aligning to TRBD2. This CDR3 is built from 17 residues. The germline V gene has CDR1 MDHEN and CDR2 SYDVKM. Trimming cost V 5 bases and J 2 bases; bases outside gene matches: 6. In nucleotides, the CDR3 is TGTGCCAGCAGTATGACTAGCGGGAGGAGGACCTACAATGAGCAGTTCTTC. Translated, it gives CASSMTSGRRTYNEQFF.

This clone has only one observation. J is TRBJ1-1 and V is TRBV7-9, with D maybe TRBD1 (5 bases). Germline V CDR1 and CDR2: SEHNR, FQNEAQ (reference sequence). The CDR3 length is 14 residues. Trimming shortened V by 6 bases and J by 3 bases, and 14 bases separated the two germline ends. The CDR3 protein is CASRQGILDTEAFF. The CDR3 DNA follows: TGTGCCAGCAGGCAGGGTATTTTGGACACTGAAGCTTTCTTT. Filled out from reference TRBV7-9 and TRBJ1-1, the complete variable domain reads DTGVSQNPRHKITKRGQNVTFRCDPISEHNRLYWYRQTLGQGPEFLTYFQNEAQLEKSRLLSDRFSAERPKGSFSTLEIQRTEQGDSAMYLCASRQGILDTEAFFGQGTRLTVV.